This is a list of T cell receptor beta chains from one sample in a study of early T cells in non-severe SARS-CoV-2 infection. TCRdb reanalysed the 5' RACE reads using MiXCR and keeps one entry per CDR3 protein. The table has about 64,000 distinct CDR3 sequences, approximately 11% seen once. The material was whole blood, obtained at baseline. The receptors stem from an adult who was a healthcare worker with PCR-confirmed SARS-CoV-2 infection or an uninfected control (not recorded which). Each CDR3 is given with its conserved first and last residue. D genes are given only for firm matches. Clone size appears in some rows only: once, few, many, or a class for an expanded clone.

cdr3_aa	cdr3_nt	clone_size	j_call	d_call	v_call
CASRHDRGPYEQYF	TGTGCCAGCAGACATGACAGGGGGCCCTACGAGCAGTACTTC	many	TRBJ2-7	TRBD1	TRBV6-5
CASSQDGRGSYNEQFF	TGCGCCAGCAGCCAAGATGGAAGGGGATCCTACAATGAGCAGTTCTTC	.	TRBJ2-1	.	TRBV4-3
CASSYQLAGSYEQYF	TGTGCCAGCAGTTACCAGCTAGCGGGGTCCTACGAGCAGTACTTC	many	TRBJ2-7	TRBD2	TRBV6-5
CASSTTGRLFF	TGTGCCAGCAGCACCACGGGAAGACTGTTTTTT	.	TRBJ1-4	.	TRBV7-2
CASSDTWGRAFF	TGTGCCAGCAGTGACACATGGGGCAGAGCTTTCTTT	few	TRBJ1-1	.	TRBV2
CASSDPVSEGYNEQFF	TGTGCCAGCAGTGATCCGGTTTCTGAGGGTTACAATGAGCAGTTCTTC	.	TRBJ2-1	.	TRBV2
CASSRRLVPGDTGELFF	TGCGCCAGCAGCCGAAGACTGGTCCCCGGGGACACCGGGGAGCTGTTTTTT	.	TRBJ2-2	.	TRBV4-1
CASSQDTGTLNQPQHF	TGCGCCAGCAGCCAAGATACTGGGACACTCAATCAGCCCCAGCATTTT	few	TRBJ1-5	.	TRBV4-3
CASSYTRASTDTQYF	TGTGCCAGCAGTTACACTAGGGCGAGCACAGATACGCAGTATTTT	.	TRBJ2-3	.	TRBV6-5
CASSLEQGVSYEQYF	TGTGCCAGCAGCTTGGAACAGGGAGTCTCCTACGAGCAGTACTTC	many	TRBJ2-7	.	TRBV5-6
CASSLAGTGVGAYF	TGCGCCAGCAGCTTGGCCGGGACAGGGGTCGGGGCGTACTTC	many	TRBJ2-7	TRBD1	TRBV5-1
CAISEASGGSTDTQYF	TGTGCCATCAGTGAGGCCAGCGGGGGGAGCACAGATACGCAGTATTTT	many	TRBJ2-3	TRBD2	TRBV10-3
CASTKGGRTGELFF	TGTGCCAGCACGAAGGGGGGGCGCACCGGGGAGCTGTTTTTT	few	TRBJ2-2	.	TRBV12-3/TRBV12-4
CSARDPRGNLQETQYF	TGCAGTGCTAGAGATCCTCGGGGTAACCTGCAAGAGACCCAGTACTTC	.	TRBJ2-5	.	TRBV20-1
CASSFRGGYTDTQYF	TGTGCCAGCAGTTTCCGCGGGGGGTACACAGATACGCAGTATTTT	few	TRBJ2-3	TRBD2	TRBV12-3/TRBV12-4
CASSIGTANSNEQFF	TGTGCCAGTAGTATAGGGACAGCTAATAGCAATGAGCAGTTCTTC	many	TRBJ2-1	.	TRBV19
CASSLRTGDNTGELFF	TGTGCCAGCAGTTTGCGGACAGGGGATAACACCGGGGAGCTGTTTTTT	few	TRBJ2-2	TRBD1	TRBV27
CASSYSAGNNQPQHF	TGTGCCAGCAGTTACTCCGCAGGAAACAATCAGCCCCAGCATTTT	few	TRBJ1-5	.	TRBV6-6
CASSQTGNTGELFF	TGTGCCAGCAGCCAAACAGGGAACACCGGGGAGCTGTTTTTT	.	TRBJ2-2	.	TRBV7-9
CASSPGQGAGANTGELFF	TGTGCCAGCAGTCCGGGACAGGGGGCGGGGGCGAACACCGGGGAGCTGTTTTTT	many	TRBJ2-2	TRBD1	TRBV12-3/TRBV12-4
CASSYPDRDINEKLFF	TGTGCCAGCAGCTACCCGGACAGAGATATCAATGAAAAACTGTTTTTT	few	TRBJ1-4	.	TRBV7-9
CASSLAIFAGNTIYF	TGTGCCAGCAGTTTGGCCATTTTTGCTGGAAACACCATATATTTT	.	TRBJ1-3	.	TRBV6-5
CASKTGLVNTGELFF	TGTGCCAGCAAAACAGGGTTGGTGAACACCGGGGAGCTGTTTTTT	.	TRBJ2-2	.	TRBV6-5
CASSLALGGREKLFF	TGTGCCAGCAGCTTAGCGCTGGGGGGAAGGGAAAAACTGTTTTTT	many	TRBJ1-4	.	TRBV7-9
CASRPGQFNTEAFF	TGTGCCAGCAGACCGGGACAGTTTAACACTGAAGCTTTCTTT	.	TRBJ1-1	TRBD1	TRBV2
CASSFVLAGGILGTDTQYF	TGTGCCAGCAGCTTTGTCCTAGCGGGGGGTATTCTCGGCACAGATACGCAGTATTTT	.	TRBJ2-3	TRBD2	TRBV7-6
CASSFGQGAPGELFF	TGTGCCAGCAGCTTCGGACAGGGGGCCCCCGGGGAGCTGTTTTTT	few	TRBJ2-2	TRBD1	TRBV7-9
CASSLVERGLAPLHF	TGTGCCAGCAGCTTAGTTGAGAGGGGTTTAGCACCCCTCCACTTT	few	TRBJ1-6	.	TRBV11-2
CASSLRTGTDTQYF	TGCGCCAGCAGCCTTCGGACAGGCACAGATACGCAGTATTTT	many	TRBJ2-3	.	TRBV5-1